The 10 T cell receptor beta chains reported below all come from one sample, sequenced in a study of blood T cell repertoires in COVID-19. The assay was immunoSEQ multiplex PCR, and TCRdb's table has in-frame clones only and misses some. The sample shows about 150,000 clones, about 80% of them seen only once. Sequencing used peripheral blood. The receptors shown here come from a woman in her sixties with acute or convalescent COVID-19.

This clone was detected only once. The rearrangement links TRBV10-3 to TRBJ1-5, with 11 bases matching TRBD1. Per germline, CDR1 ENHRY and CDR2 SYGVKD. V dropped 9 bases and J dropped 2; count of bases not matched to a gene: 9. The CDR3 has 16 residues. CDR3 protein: CAIGQGAMRGNQPQHF. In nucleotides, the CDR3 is TGTGCCATTGGACAGGGGGCGATGAGGGGCAATCAGCCCCAGCATTTT.

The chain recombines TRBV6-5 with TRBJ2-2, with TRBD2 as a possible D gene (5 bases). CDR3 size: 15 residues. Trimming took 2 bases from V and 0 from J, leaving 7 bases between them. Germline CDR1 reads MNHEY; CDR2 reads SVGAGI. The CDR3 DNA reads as TGTGCCAGCAGTTACAGGACTGCGAACACCGGGGAGCTGTTTTTT. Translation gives CASSYRTANTGELFF.

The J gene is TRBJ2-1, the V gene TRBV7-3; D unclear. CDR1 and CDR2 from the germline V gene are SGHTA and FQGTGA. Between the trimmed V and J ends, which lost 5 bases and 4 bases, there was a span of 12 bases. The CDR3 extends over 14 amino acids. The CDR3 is CASSPTSSYNEQFF. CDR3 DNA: TGTGCCAGCAGCCCGACATCCTCTTACAATGAGCAGTTCTTC.

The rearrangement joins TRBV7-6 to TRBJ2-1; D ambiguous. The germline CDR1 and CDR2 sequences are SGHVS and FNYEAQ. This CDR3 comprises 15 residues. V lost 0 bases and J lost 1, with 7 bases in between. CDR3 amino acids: CASSLALRSYNEQFF. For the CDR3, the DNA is TGTGCCAGCAGCTTAGCGTTGCGGTCCTACAATGAGCAGTTCTTC.

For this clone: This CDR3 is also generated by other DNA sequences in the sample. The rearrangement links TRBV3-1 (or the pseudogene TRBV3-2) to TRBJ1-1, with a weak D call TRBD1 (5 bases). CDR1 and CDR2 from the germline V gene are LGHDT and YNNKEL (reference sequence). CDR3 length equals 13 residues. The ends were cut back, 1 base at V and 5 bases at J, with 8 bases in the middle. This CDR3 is CASSQAGGTEAFF. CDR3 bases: TGTGCCAGCAGCCAAGCCGGGGGTACTGAAGCTTTCTTT.

CDR3: CASSYRARGWNEQFF. The CDR3 DNA reads TGTGCCAGCAGTTACCGAGCGAGAGGGTGGAATGAGCAGTTCTTC. This rearrangement joins TRBV6-5 to TRBJ2-1; possible D gene TRBD2, 5 bases. Germline CDR1 is MNHEY and CDR2 is SVGAGI. With 2 bases removed from V and 7 bases from J, the gap between germline ends came to 15 bases. The CDR3 totals 15 residues.

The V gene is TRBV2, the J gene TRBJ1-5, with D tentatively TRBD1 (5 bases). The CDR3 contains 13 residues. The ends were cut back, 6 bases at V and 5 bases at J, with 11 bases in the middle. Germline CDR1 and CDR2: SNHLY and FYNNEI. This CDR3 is CASRSSGDQPQHF. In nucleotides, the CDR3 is TGTGCCAGCAGGTCGTCGGGGGATCAGCCCCAGCATTTT. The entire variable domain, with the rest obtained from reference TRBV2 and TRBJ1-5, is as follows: EPEVTQTPSHQVTQMGQEVILRCVPISNHLYFYWYRQILGQKVEFLVSFYNNEISEKSEIFDDQFSVERPDGSNFTLKIRSTKLEDSAMYFCASRSSGDQPQHFGDGTRLSIL.

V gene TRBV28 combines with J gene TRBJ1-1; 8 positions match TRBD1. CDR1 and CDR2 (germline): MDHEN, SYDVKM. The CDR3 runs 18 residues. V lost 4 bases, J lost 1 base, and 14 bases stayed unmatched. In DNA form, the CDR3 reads TGTGCCAGCAGTTCCCTCGCTAGTTGGACAGGGAGGAACACTGAAGCTTTCTTT. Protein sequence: CASSSLASWTGRNTEAFF.

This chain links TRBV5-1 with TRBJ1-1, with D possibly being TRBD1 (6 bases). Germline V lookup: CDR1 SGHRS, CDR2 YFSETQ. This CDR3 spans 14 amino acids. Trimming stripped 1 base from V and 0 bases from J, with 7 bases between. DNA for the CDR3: TGCGCCAGCAGCTTGACAGGGTTGAACACTGAAGCTTTCTTT. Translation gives CASSLTGLNTEAFF.

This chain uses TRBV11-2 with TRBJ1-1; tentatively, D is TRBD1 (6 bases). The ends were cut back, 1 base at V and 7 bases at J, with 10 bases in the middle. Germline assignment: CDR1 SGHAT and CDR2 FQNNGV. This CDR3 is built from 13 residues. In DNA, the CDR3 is TGTGCCAGCAGCTTAGTGCAGGGGCTTGAAGCTTTCTTT. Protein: CASSLVQGLEAFF.